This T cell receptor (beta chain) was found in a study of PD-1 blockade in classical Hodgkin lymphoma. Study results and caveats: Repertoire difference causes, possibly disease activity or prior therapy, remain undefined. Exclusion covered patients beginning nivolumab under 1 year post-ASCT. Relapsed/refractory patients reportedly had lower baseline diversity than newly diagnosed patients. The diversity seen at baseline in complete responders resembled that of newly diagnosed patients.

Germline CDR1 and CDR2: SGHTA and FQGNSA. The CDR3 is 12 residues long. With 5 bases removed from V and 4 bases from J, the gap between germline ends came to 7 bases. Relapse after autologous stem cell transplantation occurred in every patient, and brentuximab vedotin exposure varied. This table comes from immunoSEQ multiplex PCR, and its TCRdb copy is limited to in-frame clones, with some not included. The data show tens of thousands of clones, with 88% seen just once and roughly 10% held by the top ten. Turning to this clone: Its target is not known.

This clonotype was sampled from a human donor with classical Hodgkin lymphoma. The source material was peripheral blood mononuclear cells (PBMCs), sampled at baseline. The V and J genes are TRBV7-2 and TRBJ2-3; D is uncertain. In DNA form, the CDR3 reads TGTGCCAGCAGCCCCTTTGCAGATACGCAGTATTTT. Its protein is CASSPFADTQYF.